This T cell receptor beta chain was sequenced during a study of blood T cell repertoires in COVID-19 (dated by TCRdb to the early 2020s). About the investigation overall: The collaborator samples originated in the United States, Italy and Spain and spanned the acute and convalescent phases of COVID-19. The material from the prospective study consisted of cDNA or gDNA derived from T cells, B-cell-depleted T cells, or PBMCs. Deeply sampled blood TCRbeta repertoires from subjects exposed to, actively infected with, or recovered from COVID-19 were included in the dataset. A freely available public database, intended as a resource for researchers studying the immune response to SARS-CoV-2, is where the repertoires were released. The samples were drawn from two sources: the first 160 participants of the ongoing ImmuneRACE study, and 1,000 to 1,500 subjects contributed by 6 global collaborators. Sample metadata almost always included a de-identified subject ID, COVID-19 status, age in years and sex. Where available, HLA class I and class II types were taken from metadata supplied by the sample provider and were not determined by assay-based typing.

What the research found in general, with its limitations: Clinical and demographic metadata were provided uncurated, with the amount varying by source and participant.

Another Seattle source contributed samples from volunteer blood donors who had recovered from COVID-19. The collaborating institutions used their own protocols to collect whole blood in K2EDTA tubes. For TCRbeta analysis, collaborators shipped samples as frozen whole blood, isolated PBMCs, or DNA extracted from either of those sample types. The immunoSEQ Assay, a bias-controlled multiplex PCR, was used to amplify TCRbeta CDR3 regions from genomic DNA. The study's own analysis went as follows. The number of nucleated cells in each sample was estimated from the amplification of reference gene primers within the assay. Sequence reads were collapsed and filtered to measure the absolute abundance of every unique TCRbeta CDR3 rearrangement. For each sample, productive Simpson clonality was calculated as the square root of Simpson's diversity index over productive rearrangements. This immuneACCESS table, as held by TCRdb, lists in-frame sequences with V and J called but not all clones. Of the missing ones, under half trace to an unresolved V gene in checked studies; the others have no known cause. V, J and clone size are those of that table, while D and trimming were read from the DNA. Present in this sample are approximately 200,000 clones, approximately 80% of which were seen just once. Together, the top ten hold 5% to 6.5% of the sample.

There are 13 amino acids in the CDR3, from cysteine to phenylalanine inclusive. Just the 39-base CDR3 DNA is kept, in frame starting at base 1. V loses 1 base of germline sequence and J loses 2 bases, and the interval between the two ends is 6 bases. The germline V gene (reference sequence) provides CDR1 LNHDA and CDR2 SQIVND. Note on this clone: The clone's antigen remains unknown. Per-base quality was not reported, and no clone a single base away is much larger than it.

This sequence originates from a woman in her sixties or seventies who had recovered from COVID-19. Sequencing was performed on peripheral blood. The chain is assembled from TRBV19 and TRBJ2-7; no confident D gene assignment can be made. The CDR3 in this case is CASSIGGAYEQYF. The bases are TGTGCCAGTAGTATAGGCGGAGCCTACGAGCAGTACTTC.